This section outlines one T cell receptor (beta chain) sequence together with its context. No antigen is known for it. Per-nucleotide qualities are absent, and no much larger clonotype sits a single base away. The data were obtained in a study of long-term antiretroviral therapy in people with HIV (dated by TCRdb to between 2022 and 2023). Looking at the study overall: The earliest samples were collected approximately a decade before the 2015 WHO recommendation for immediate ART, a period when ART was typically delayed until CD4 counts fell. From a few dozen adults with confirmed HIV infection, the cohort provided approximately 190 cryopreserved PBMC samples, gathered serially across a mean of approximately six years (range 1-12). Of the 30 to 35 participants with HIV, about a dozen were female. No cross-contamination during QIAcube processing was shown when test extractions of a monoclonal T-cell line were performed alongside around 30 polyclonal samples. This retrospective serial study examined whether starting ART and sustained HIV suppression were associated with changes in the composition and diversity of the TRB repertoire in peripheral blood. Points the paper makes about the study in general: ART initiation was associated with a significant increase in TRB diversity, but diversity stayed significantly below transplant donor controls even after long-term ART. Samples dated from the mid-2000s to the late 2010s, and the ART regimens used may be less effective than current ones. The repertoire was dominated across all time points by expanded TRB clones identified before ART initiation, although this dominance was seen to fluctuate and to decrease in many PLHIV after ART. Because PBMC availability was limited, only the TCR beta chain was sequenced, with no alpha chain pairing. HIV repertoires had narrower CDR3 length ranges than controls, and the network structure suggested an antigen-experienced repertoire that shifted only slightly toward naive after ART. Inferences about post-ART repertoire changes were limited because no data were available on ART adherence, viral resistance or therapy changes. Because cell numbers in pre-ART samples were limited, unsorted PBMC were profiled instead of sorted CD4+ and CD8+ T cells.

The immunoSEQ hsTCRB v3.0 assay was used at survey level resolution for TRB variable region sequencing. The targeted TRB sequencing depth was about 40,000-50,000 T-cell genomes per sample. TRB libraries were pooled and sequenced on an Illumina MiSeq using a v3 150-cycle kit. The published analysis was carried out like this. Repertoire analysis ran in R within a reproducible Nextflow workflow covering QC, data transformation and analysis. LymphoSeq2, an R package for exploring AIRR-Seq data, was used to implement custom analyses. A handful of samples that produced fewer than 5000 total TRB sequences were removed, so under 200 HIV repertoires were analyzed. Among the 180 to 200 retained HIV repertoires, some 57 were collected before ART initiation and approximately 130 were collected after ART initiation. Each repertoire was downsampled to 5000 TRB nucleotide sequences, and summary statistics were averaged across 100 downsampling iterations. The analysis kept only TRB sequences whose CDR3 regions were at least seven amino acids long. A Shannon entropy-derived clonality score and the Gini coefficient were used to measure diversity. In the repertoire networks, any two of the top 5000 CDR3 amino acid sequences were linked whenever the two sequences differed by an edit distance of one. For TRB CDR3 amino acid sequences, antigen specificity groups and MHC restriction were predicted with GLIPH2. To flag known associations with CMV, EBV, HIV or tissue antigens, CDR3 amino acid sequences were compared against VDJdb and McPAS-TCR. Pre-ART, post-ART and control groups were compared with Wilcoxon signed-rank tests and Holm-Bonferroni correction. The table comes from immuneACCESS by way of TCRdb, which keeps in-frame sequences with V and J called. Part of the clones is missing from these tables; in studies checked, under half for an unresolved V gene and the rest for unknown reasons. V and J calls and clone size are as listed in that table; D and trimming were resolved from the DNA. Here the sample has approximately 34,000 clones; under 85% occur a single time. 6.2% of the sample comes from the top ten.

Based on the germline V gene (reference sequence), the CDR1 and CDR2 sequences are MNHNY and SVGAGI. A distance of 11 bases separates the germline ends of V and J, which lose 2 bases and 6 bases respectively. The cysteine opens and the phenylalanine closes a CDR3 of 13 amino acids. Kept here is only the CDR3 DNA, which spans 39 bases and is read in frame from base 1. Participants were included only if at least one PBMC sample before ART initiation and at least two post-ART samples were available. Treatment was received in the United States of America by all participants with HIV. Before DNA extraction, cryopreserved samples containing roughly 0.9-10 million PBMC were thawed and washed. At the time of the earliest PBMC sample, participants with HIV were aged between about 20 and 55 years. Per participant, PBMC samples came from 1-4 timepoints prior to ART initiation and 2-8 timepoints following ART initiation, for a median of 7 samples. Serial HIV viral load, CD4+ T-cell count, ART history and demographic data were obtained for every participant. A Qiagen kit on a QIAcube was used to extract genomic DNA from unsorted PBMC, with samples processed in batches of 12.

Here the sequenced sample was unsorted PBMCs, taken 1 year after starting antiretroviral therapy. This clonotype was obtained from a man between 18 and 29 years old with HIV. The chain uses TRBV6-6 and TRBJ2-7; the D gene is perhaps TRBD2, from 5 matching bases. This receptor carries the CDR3 CASSYVGIGEQYF. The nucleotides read TGTGCCAGCAGTTACGTCGGGATCGGCGAGCAGTACTTC.